These T cell receptor beta chains were read from a single sample in a study of cytomegalovirus exposure and HLA in healthy donors. Produced via immunoSEQ multiplex PCR; TCRdb's table is partial and in-frame only. The data show under 300,000 clones, under 80% seen once. The sample comprised PBMCs. The receptors were sampled from a female donor in good health and CMV-seronegative. CDR3s include the opening cysteine and the closing phenylalanine or tryptophan. Each record gives: J gene, D gene, V gene, clone size, CDR3 DNA, CDR3 protein. A D gene is named only where the DNA matches it firmly. Only part of the rows carry a size: once, few, many, or a class if the clone is expanded.

TRBJ2-1 | TRBD2 | TRBV7-2 | NA | TGTGCCAGCAGCGCACGAGCCGGGACTAGCTTTGGCGAGCAGTTCTTC | CASSARAGTSFGEQFF
TRBJ2-3 | TRBD2 | TRBV4-1 | NA | TGCACCAGCAGCCAAGAGTGGTTAGGACTAGCGGGAGTGGATACGCAGTATTTT | CTSSQEWLGLAGVDTQYF
TRBJ2-3 | TRBD2 | TRBV10-3 | NA | TGTGCCATCAGTGAAAATAGCGGGAGGACAGATACGCAGTATTTT | CAISENSGRTDTQYF
TRBJ1-1 | NA | TRBV6-5 | NA | TGTGCCAGCAGACAACAGGGTGAAGCTTTCTTT | CASRQQGEAFF
TRBJ2-5 | TRBD1 | TRBV6-6 | few | TGTGCCAGCAGTCAGAATCGACAGGGGTGGGAGACCCAGTACTTC | CASSQNRQGWETQYF
TRBJ2-3 | TRBD2 | TRBV6-5 | few | TGTGCCAGCAGTTCAATAGCGGGAGGGCTGGATACGCAGTATTTT | CASSSIAGGLDTQYF
TRBJ2-4 | NA | TRBV7-2 | NA | TGTGCCAGCAGCTTGTCTTACGGGAACATTCAGTACTTC | CASSLSYGNIQYF
TRBJ2-7 | TRBD2 | TRBV29-1 | once | TGCAGCGTTGCGGGGGGTTACGACAACGAGCAGTACTTC | CSVAGGYDNEQYF
TRBJ1-1 | NA | TRBV6-5 | NA | TGTGCCAGCAGTTACTCACAGGGATATACGACTGAAGCTTTCTTT | CASSYSQGYTTEAFF
TRBJ2-7 | NA | TRBV7-3 | NA | TGTGCCAGCAGCTCCTTGACAGTCTACGAGCAGTACTTC | CASSSLTVYEQYF
TRBJ2-3 | TRBD2 | TRBV27 | few | TGTGCCAGCAGTCTTAGCGGGGTTAGCACAGATACGCAGTATTTT | CASSLSGVSTDTQYF
TRBJ1-1 | NA | TRBV2 | NA | TGTGCCAGCATACAGGGTAGTCTGAACACTGAAGCTTTCTTT | CASIQGSLNTEAFF
TRBJ1-1 | TRBD1 | TRBV5-6 | NA | TGTGCCAGCAGCTTCGGGACAGGGGGCGGGGGCACTGAAGCTTTCTTT | CASSFGTGGGGTEAFF
TRBJ2-2 | NA | TRBV28 | NA | TGTGCCAGCTTAGGGGTTGGGACCGGGGAGCTGTTTTTT | CASLGVGTGELFF
TRBJ1-1 | TRBD1 | TRBV28 | NA | TGTGCCAGCAGTACAGGGGCTCGGACTGAAGCTTTCTTT | CASSTGARTEAFF
TRBJ2-6 | NA | TRBV7-6 | NA | TGTGCCAGCAGCTGGAGGGGTGGCTCTGGGGCCAACGTCCTGACTTTC | CASSWRGGSGANVLTF
TRBJ1-2 | TRBD1 | TRBV4-1 | NA | TGCGCCAGCAGCCAATTTGTACAGGGGGGGGGAGGGGACTATGGCTACACCTTC | CASSQFVQGGGGDYGYTF
TRBJ2-5 | NA | TRBV4-1 | NA | TGCGCCAGCAGCTTAGCCTCACAAGAGACCCAGTACTTC | CASSLASQETQYF